The clone carrying this T cell receptor beta chain was seen a few times. The data are from a study of graft-versus-host responses after intestinal transplantation. Across the study: Anti-thymocyte globulin served as induction for all recipients, who then took tacrolimus and steroids for 2 to 4 years.

V gave up 5 bases and J gave up 2 bases; unmatched junction bases: 13. Per the germline V gene, CDR1 is SGHTA and CDR2 is FQGNSA. CDR3 size: 18 residues. Assay used: immunoSEQ multiplex PCR; TCRdb lists only in-frame clones, some missing. Here the sample spans just over 15,000 clones, more than 75% being singletons. This rearrangement joins TRBV7-2 to TRBJ2-3; the match to TRBD1 covers 10 bases. The receptor's source is a human patient who received an intestinal transplant, so some T cells may come from the graft donor. The specimen was bone marrow, collected roughly 4 months after intestinal transplantation. In nucleotides, the CDR3 is TGTGCCAGCAGCCAACCATTGCCCGGGACAGGGGCCACAGATACGCAGTATTTT. Translation gives CASSQPLPGTGATDTQYF.